This entry describes one T cell receptor beta chain. This clone was picked up a small number of times. Within one base of it there is no much larger clone, and no base qualities were kept. The entry originates in a study of graft-versus-host responses after intestinal transplantation (dated by TCRdb to the early 2020s). General notes on the study: The transplants that recipients received were multivisceral, liver-intestinal, or isolated intestinal. After intestinal transplantation, graft-versus-host and host-versus-graft alloreactive T cell clones in the graft, circulation and bone marrow were tracked using bulk TCR-beta CDR3 sequencing. A peak of at least 4% donor T cells among recipient peripheral blood mononuclear cells was the definition used for donor T cell macrochimerism. Instead of going to the commercial service, samples from three later patients were sequenced in-house on an Illumina MiSeq and processed with MiXCR. Every recipient was given anti-thymocyte globulin induction, followed by approximately 3 years of maintenance tacrolimus and steroids. To identify alloreactive clones, pre-transplant mixed lymphocyte reaction products were sequenced and compared with unstimulated pre-transplant donor and recipient T cells. The cohort enrolled 24 intestinal transplant recipients, one of whom was a retransplant, and a few patients without pretransplant specimens were excluded.

Sample time point, as interpreted from the label and publication: cells obtained before transplantation from donor or recipient. In mixed lymphocyte reactions, approximately 200,000 CFSE-labeled pre-transplant responders were plated with approximately 200,000 irradiated violet-dye-labeled stimulators and cultured for about 6 days. After the mixed lymphocyte reaction, proliferating CD3+CD4+CFSE-low and CD3+CD8+CFSE-low responder cells were FACS-sorted on a BD Influx sorter. Libraries came from the immunoSEQ multiplex PCR assay. For most patients, genomic DNA was isolated with the Qiagen DNeasy Blood and Tissue Kit and sent frozen to Adaptive Biotechnologies for TCR sequencing. Adaptive Biotechnologies carried out high-throughput TCR-beta CDR3 sequencing of genomic DNA for most patients. Per the original workflow: Adaptive's ImmunoSEQ software was the source of the TCR sequencing data for over 15 patients, while a few other patients were processed with MiXCR and VDJtools. To correct CD4 versus CD8 sorting errors, any sequence found in both subsets at a frequency ratio below 5:1 was removed. CDR3 nucleotide sequences shared between donor and recipient were removed because their origin could not be assigned. Alloreactive clones required at least 2-fold expansion over unstimulated cells and minimum CFSE-low frequency of 0.002% (template counts) or 0.001% (read counts). Clones were considered mappable if detected in sequenced pre-transplant spleen, lymph node, or MLR CFSE-low populations of the donor or recipient. Cumulative frequency of alloreactive clones was calculated as a percentage of all sequences weighted by copy number. Here the immuneACCESS table is served through TCRdb, limited to in-frame sequences with V and J called. Missing clones are a known gap in these copies; in checked studies unresolved V genes cover under half, and the rest lacks a known reason. The D gene and trimming were derived from the DNA, and the V and J assignments and clone size from that table. The sample records around 5,000 clones, more than 20% of which are singletons. Approximately 3.4% of the sample belongs to the ten largest clones.

What the research found in general, with its limitations: GvH clones were detected in recipient bone marrow, and some of these GvH clones were observed earlier in ileal mucosa or blood, consistent with an intestinal mucosal origin. The relatively low number and heterogeneity of intestinal transplant patients limited the conclusions. Early after transplant, declines in HvG clones were associated with peak levels of circulating GvH clones. In the allografts of patients with donor T cell macrochimerism, GvH to HvG T cell clonal ratios were high.

Based on the germline V gene, the CDR1 and CDR2 sequences are KGHSH and LQKENI. There are 14 amino acids in the CDR3, from cysteine to phenylalanine inclusive. The entry retains the CDR3 DNA only, 42 bases that are in frame from base 1. Here V drops 1 base and J drops 5 bases, and the junction holds 4 bases not matched to any gene. The rearranged segments are TRBV18 and TRBJ1-1; TRBD1 aligns with 7 central bases. This TCR derives from a human patient who was an organ donor for intestinal transplantation. Sequencing was performed on alloreactive CD4+ T cells from a mixed lymphocyte reaction culture, taken before transplantation. The cell subset or site label, read with the paper, signifies: CFSE-low proliferating T cells sorted from approximately 6-day pre-transplant mixed lymphocyte reaction (GvH or HvG direction). The CDR3 protein is CASSPLRQGTEAFF. In nucleotide form, the sequence is TGTGCCAGCTCACCACTTAGACAGGGAACTGAAGCTTTCTTT.